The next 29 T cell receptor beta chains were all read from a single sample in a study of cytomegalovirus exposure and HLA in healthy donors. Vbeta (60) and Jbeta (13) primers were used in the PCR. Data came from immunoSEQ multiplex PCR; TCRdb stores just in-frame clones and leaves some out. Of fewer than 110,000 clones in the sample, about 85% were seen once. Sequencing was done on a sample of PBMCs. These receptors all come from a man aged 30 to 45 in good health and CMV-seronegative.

Here the CDR3 reads CASSPAVGRGLYNSPLHF. The CDR3 coding sequence is TGTGCCAGCAGCCCCGCTGTGGGCAGGGGATTATATAATTCACCCCTCCACTTT. The rearrangement joins TRBV11-2 to TRBJ1-6; a possible D gene is TRBD1 (6 bases). This CDR3 has 18 amino acids. CDR1 and CDR2 from the germline V gene are SGHAT and FQNNGV. V was shortened by 5 bases and J by 4 bases, with 21 bases between the two germline ends.

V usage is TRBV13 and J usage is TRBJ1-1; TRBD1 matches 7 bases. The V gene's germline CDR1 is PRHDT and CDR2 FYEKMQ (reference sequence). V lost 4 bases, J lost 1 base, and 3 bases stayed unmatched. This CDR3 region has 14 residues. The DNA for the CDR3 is TGTGCCAGCAGCTCATGGACAGGGAACACTGAAGCTTTCTTT. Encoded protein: CASSSWTGNTEAFF.

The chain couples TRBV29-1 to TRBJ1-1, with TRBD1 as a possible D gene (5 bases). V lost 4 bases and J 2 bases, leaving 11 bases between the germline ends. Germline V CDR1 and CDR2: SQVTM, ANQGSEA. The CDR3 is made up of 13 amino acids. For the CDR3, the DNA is TGCAGCGTTGGGGCAGGGAAAAACACTGAAGCTTTCTTT. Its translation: CSVGAGKNTEAFF.

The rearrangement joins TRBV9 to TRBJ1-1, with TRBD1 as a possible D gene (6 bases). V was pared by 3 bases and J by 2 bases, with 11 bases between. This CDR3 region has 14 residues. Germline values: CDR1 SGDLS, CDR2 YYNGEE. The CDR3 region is CASSGRQDNTEAFF. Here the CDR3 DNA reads TGTGCCAGCAGCGGTCGACAGGATAACACTGAAGCTTTCTTT. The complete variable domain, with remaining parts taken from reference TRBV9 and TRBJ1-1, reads DSGVTQTPKHLITATGQRVTLRCSPRSGDLSVYWYQQSLDQGLQFLIQYYNGEERAKGNILERFSAQQFPDLHSELNLSSLELGDSALYFCASSGRQDNTEAFFGQGTRLTVV.

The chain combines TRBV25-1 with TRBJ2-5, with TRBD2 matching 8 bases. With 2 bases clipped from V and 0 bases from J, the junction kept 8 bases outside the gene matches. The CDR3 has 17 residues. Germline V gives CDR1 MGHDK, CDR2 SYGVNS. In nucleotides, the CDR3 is TGTGCCAGCAGTGAACGGGGGGGAGGGTTGGACCAAGAGACCCAGTACTTC. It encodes CASSERGGGLDQETQYF.

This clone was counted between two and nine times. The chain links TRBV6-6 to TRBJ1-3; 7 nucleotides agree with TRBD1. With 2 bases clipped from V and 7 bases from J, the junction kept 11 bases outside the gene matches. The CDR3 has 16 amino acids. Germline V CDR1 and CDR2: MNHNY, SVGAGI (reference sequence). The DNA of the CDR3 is TGTGCCAGCAGTTACGTACCGACAGGGATACGGAACACCATATATTTT. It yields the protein CASSYVPTGIRNTIYF.

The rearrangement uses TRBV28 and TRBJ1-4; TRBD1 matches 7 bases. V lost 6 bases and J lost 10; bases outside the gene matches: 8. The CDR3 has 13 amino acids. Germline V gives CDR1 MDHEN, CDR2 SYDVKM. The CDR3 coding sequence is TGTGCCAGCAGCCCGGACAGGCTAGTAAAACTGTTTTTT. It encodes CASSPDRLVKLFF. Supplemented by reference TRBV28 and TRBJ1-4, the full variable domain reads DVKVTQSSRYLVKRTGEKVFLECVQDMDHENMFWYRQDPGLGLRLIYFSYDVKMKEKGDIPEGYSVSREKKERFSLILESASTNQTSMYLCASSPDRLVKLFFGSGTQLSVL.

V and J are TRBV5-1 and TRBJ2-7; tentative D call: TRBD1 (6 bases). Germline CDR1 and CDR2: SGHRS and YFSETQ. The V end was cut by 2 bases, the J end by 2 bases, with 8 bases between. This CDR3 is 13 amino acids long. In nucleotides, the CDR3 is TGCGCCAGCAGCTTCCCAGGGGCCTACGAGCAGTACTTC. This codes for CASSFPGAYEQYF.

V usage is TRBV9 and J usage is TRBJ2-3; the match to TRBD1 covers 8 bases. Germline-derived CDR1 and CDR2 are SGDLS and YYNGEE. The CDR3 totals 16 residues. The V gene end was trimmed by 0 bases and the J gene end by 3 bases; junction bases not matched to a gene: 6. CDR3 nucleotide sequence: TGTGCCAGCAGCGTAGTCGGGACAGGTAATACAGATACGCAGTATTTT. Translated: CASSVVGTGNTDTQYF.

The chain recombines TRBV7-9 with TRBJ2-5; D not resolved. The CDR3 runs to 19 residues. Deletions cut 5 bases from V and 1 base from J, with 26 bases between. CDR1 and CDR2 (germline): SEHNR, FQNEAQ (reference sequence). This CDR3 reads CASSPTLWRRLARQETQYF. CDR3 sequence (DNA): TGTGCCAGCAGCCCTACACTCTGGCGGCGCTTGGCCCGCCAAGAGACCCAGTACTTC. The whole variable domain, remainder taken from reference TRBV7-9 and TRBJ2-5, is DTGVSQNPRHKITKRGQNVTFRCDPISEHNRLYWYRQTLGQGPEFLTYFQNEAQLEKSRLLSDRFSAERPKGSFSTLEIQRTEQGDSAMYLCASSPTLWRRLARQETQYFGPGTRLLVL.

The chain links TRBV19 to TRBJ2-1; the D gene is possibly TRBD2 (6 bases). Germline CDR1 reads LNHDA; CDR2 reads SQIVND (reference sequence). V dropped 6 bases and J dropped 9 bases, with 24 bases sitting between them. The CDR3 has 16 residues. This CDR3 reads CASSSGRGGRHGEQFF. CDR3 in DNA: TGTGCCAGTAGCTCAGGAAGGGGAGGTCGCCATGGTGAGCAGTTCTTC.

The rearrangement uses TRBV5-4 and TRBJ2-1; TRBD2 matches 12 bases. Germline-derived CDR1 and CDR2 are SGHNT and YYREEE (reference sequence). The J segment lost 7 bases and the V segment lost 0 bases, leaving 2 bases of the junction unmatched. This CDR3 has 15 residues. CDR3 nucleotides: TGTGCCAGCAGCTTGGGGACTAGCGGGGAGAATGAGCAGTTCTTC. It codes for CASSLGTSGENEQFF.

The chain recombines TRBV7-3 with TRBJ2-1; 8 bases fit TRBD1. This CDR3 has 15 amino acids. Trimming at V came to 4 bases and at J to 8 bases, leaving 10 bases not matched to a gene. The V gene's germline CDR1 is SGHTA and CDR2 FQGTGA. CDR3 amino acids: CASSSLPRGQDEQFF. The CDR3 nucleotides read TGTGCCAGCAGCTCCCTACCGAGGGGACAGGATGAGCAGTTCTTC.

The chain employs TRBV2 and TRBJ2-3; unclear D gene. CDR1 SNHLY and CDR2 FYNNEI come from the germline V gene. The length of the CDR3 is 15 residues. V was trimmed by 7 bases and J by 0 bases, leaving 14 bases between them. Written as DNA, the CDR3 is TGTGCCAGCATCAGCGACGGAGCTAGCACAGATACGCAGTATTTT. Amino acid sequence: CASISDGASTDTQYF.

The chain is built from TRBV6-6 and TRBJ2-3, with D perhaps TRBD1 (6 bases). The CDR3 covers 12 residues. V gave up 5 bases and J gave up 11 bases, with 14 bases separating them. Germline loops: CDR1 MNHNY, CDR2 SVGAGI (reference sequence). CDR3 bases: TGTGCCAGCAGTCCCACAGGGAAAGGGCAGTATTTT. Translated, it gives CASSPTGKGQYF.

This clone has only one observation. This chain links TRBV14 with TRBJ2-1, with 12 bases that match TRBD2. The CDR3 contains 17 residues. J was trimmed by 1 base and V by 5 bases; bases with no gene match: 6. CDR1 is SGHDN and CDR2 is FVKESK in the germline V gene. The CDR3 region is CASSSRLAGASYNEQFF. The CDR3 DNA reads TGTGCCAGCAGCTCTCGACTAGCGGGGGCTTCCTACAATGAGCAGTTCTTC.

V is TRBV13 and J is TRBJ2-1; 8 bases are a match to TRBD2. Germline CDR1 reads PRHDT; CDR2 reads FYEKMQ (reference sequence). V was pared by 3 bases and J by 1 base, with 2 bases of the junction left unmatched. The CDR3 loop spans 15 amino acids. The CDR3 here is CASSFGGGSYNEQFF. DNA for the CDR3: TGTGCCAGCAGCTTCGGGGGGGGGTCCTACAATGAGCAGTTCTTC.

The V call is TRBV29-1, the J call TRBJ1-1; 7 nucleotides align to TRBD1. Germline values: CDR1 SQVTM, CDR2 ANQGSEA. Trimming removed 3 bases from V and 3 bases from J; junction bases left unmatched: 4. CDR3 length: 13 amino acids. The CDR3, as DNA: TGCAGCGTTGATGGACAGGTGTACACTGAAGCTTTCTTT. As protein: CSVDGQVYTEAFF.

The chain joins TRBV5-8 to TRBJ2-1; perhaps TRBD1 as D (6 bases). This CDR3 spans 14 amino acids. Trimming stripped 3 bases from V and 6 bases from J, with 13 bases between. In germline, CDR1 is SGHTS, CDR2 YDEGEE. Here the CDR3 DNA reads TGTGCCAGCAGCTGGAGAACCAGGGGCAATGAGCAGTTCTTC. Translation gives CASSWRTRGNEQFF.

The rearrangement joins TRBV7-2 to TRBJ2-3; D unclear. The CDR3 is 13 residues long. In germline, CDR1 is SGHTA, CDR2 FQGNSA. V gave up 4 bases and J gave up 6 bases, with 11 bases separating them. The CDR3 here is CASSSDFEDTQYF. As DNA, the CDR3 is TGTGCCAGCAGCTCTGACTTCGAGGATACGCAGTATTTT.

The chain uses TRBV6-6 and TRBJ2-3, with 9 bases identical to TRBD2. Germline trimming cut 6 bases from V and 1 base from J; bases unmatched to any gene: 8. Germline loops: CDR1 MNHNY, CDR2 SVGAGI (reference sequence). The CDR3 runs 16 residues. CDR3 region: CASSLRGTSRTDTQYF. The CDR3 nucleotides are TGTGCCAGCAGCCTCCGTGGGACTAGCCGCACAGATACGCAGTATTTT.

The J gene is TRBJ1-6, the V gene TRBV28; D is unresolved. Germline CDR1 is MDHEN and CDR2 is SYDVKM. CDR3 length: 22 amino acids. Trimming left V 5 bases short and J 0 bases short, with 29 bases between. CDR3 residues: CASSREQGPLSETSSYNSPLHF. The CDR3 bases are TGTGCCAGCAGTAGAGAGCAAGGACCCCTATCCGAAACTAGCTCCTATAATTCACCCCTCCACTTT. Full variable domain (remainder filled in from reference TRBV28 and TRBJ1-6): DVKVTQSSRYLVKRTGEKVFLECVQDMDHENMFWYRQDPGLGLRLIYFSYDVKMKEKGDIPEGYSVSREKKERFSLILESASTNQTSMYLCASSREQGPLSETSSYNSPLHFGNGTRLTVT.

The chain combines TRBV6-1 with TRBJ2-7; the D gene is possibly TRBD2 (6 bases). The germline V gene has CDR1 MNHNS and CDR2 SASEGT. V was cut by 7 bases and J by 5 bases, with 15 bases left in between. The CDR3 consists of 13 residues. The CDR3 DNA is TGTGCCAGCAAGACCTGGGGGGACCACGAGCAGTACTTC. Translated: CASKTWGDHEQYF.

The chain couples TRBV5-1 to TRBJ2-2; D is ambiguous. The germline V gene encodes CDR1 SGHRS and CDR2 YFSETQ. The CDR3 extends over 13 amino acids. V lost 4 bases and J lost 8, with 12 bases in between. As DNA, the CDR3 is TGCGCCAGCAGCGGAAACCTAGAAGGGGAGCTGTTTTTT. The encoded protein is CASSGNLEGELFF.

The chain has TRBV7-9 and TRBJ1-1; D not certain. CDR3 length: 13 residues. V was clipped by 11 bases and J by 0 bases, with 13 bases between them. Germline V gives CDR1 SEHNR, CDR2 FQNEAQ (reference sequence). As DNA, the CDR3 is TGTGCCGTAACATGGGCACTGAACACTGAAGCTTTCTTT. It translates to CAVTWALNTEAFF.

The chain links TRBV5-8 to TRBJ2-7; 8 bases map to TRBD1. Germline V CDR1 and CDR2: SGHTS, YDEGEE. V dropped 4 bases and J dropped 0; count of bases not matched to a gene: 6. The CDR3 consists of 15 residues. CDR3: CASSPGQANSYEQYF. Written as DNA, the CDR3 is TGTGCCAGCAGCCCGGGACAGGCGAACTCCTACGAGCAGTACTTC.

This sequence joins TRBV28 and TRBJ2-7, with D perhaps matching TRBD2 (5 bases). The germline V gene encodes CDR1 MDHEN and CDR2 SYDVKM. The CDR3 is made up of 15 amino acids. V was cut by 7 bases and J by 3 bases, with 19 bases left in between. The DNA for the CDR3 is TGTGCCAGCATTTCGGGGAGCCAAAGGGTCTACGAGCAGTACTTC. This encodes CASISGSQRVYEQYF.

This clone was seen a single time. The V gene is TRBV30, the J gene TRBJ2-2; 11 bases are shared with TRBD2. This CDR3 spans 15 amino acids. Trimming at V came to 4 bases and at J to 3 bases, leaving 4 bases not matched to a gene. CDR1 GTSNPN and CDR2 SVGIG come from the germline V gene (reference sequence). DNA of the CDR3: TGTGCCTGGATTCTTAGCGGGAGGGACACCGGGGAGCTGTTTTTT. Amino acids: CAWILSGRDTGELFF.

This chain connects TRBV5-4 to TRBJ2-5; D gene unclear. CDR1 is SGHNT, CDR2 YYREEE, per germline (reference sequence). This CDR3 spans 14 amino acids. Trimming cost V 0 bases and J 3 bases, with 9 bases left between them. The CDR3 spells CASSLDYREETQYF. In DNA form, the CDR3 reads TGTGCCAGCAGCTTGGATTACAGAGAAGAGACCCAGTACTTC.